The present TCR beta chain was sequenced within a study of T cell responses to AZD1222 COVID-19 vaccine. The wider study: Second-dose intervals near 4 or 12 weeks were combined.

V lost 2 bases and J lost 8, with 14 bases in between. Germline V CDR1 and CDR2: SGDLS, YYNGEE. The CDR3 runs to 15 residues. Study outcomes and limitations: Unmutated variant regions reportedly attract nearly half of all spike-specific TCRs. Across the whole spike, CD4 TCRs peaked at regions 160-218 and 743-854. Sampling that yielded the repertoires occurred only after the peak T cell response.

This clone was picked up one time. Its antigen is undetermined. The method was immunoSEQ multiplex PCR; TCRdb's version includes in-frame clones alone and lacks a portion of them. The sample carries roughly 120,000 clones, roughly 90% recorded once. Sample: peripheral blood, taken on day 0 of AZD1222 vaccination. The genes are TRBV9 and TRBJ1-6, with D perhaps matching TRBD1 (5 bases). The receptor was derived from an adult in good health. The CDR3 nucleotides read TGTGCCAGCAGCGTTCGGGACGGGGGGGATTCACCCCTCCACTTT. It codes for CASSVRDGGDSPLHF.